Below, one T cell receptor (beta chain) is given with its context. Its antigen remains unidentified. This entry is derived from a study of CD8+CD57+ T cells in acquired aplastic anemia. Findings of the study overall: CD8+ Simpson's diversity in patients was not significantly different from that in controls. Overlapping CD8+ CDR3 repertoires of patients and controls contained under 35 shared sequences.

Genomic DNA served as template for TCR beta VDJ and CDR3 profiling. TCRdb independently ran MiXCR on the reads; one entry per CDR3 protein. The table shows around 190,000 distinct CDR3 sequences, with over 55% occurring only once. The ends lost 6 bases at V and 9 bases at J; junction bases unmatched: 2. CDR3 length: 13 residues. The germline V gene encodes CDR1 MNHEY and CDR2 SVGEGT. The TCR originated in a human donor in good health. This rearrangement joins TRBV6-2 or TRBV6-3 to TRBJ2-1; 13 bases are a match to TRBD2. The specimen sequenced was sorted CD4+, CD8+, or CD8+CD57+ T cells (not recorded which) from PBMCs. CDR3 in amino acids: CASRLAGGSEQFF. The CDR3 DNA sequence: TGTGCCAGCAGACTAGCGGGGGGGAGTGAGCAGTTCTTC.